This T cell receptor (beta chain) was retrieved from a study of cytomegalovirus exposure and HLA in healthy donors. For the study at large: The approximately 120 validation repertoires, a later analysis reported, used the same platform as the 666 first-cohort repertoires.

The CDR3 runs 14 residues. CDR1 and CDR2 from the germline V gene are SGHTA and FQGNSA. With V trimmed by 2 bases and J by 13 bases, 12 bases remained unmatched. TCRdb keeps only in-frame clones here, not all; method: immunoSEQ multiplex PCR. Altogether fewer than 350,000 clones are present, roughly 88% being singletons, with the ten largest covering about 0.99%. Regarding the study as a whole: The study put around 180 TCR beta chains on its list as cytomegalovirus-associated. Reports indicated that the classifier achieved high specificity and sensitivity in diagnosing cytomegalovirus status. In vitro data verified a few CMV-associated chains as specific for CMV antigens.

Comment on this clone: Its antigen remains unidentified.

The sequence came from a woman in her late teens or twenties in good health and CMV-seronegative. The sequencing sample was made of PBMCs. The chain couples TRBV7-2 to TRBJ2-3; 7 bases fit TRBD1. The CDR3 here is CASSLLSLDRAKYF. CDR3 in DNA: TGTGCCAGCAGCTTATTATCCCTCGACAGGGCCAAGTATTTT.